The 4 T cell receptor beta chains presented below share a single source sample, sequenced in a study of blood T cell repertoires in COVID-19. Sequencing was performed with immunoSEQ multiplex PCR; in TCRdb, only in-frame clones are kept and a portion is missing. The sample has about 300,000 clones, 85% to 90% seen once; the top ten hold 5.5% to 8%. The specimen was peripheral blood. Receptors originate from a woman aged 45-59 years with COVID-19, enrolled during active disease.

CDR3 region: CASSRVIMTGELFF. CDR3 coding DNA: TGTGCCAGCAGCAGGGTAATTATGACCGGGGAGCTGTTTTTT. The rearrangement joins TRBV6-5 to TRBJ2-2, with D maybe TRBD1 (5 bases). CDR1 and CDR2 (germline): MNHEY, SVGAGI. Trimming removed 6 bases from V and 5 bases from J, with 13 bases in between. This CDR3 spans 14 amino acids.

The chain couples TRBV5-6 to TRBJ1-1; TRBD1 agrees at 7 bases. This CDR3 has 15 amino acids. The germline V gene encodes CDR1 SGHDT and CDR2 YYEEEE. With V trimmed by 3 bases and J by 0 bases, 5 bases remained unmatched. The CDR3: CASSSGQILNTEAFF. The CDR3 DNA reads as TGTGCCAGCAGCTCGGGACAGATCTTGAACACTGAAGCTTTCTTT.

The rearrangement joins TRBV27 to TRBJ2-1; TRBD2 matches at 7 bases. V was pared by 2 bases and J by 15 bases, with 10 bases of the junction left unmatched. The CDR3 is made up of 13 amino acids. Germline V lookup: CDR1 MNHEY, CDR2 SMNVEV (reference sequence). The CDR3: CASSLRLAARGFF. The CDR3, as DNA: TGTGCCAGCAGTTTAAGACTAGCAGCCCGGGGGTTCTTC.

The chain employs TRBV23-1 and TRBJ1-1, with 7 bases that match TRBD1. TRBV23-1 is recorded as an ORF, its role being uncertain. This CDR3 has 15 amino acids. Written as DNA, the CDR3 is TGCGCTAACCCAGAGGGGGCAGGGGGGCACTCCCAGGCTTTCTTT. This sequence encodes CANPEGAGGHSQAFF.